These 2 T cell receptor beta chains were all obtained from the same sample, sequenced in a study of control samples from healthy donors and cancer patients. Profiled with immunoSEQ multiplex PCR; TCRdb holds only in-frame clones, not every one. The sample carries roughly 20,000 clones, around 80% recorded once. Input material: PBMCs. The receptors derive from a man older than 75 with head and neck cancer.

J is TRBJ2-2 and V is TRBV5-6; TRBD1 might be the D (6 bases). Trimming removed 4 bases at V and 5 bases at J, with 18 bases between. Germline CDR1 reads SGHDT; CDR2 reads YYEEEE. The CDR3 extends over 16 amino acids. CDR3 DNA: TGTGCCAGCAGCCTCCCTACAGGGTTAGGAACCGGGGAGCTGTTTTTT. Encoded protein: CASSLPTGLGTGELFF.

This clone was detected only once. This chain joins TRBV30 and TRBJ2-1; TRBD2 agrees at 8 bases. The CDR3 length is 14 residues. J was trimmed by 7 bases and V by 0 bases; bases with no gene match: 5. The germline gives CDR1 GTSNPN, CDR2 SVGIG (reference sequence). The CDR3 spells CAWSVTGGRNEQFF. DNA for the CDR3: TGTGCCTGGAGTGTAACGGGGGGGCGGAATGAGCAGTTCTTC.